This TCR beta chain was documented in a study of neurological immune-mediated disorders. Described time point: longitudinal time-point 1 (baseline). The unsorted libraries were prepared from 2 million PBMCs (stored at -80 C). This clonotype was observed at least ten times. Over 180 million TCR-beta sequences (from 15-18 subjects) were yielded by each sequencing run. TCRdb recomputed calls from the 5' RACE reads with MiXCR, one row per CDR3 protein. The sample records 60,000 to 90,000 distinct CDR3 sequences, 9.5% to 13% being singletons. Germline V lookup: CDR1 SGHTA, CDR2 FQGNSA. V was cut by 6 bases and J by 2 bases, with 15 bases left in between. The CDR3 extends over 15 amino acids.

This clonotype originated in a man aged 30 to 45 in good health. This chain connects TRBV7-2 to TRBJ2-3; TRBD2 is a possible D gene (7 bases). The specimen sequenced was PBMCs. This CDR3 is CASRGGGAITDTQYF. CDR3 sequence (DNA): TGTGCCAGCAGAGGGGGGGGGGCTATCACAGATACGCAGTATTTT.